This TCR beta chain was observed in a study of T cell responses to AZD1222 COVID-19 vaccine. Overall study findings and caveats: In all cases, repertoires were sampled only after the peak T cell response. Vaccine-associated CD4 TCRs ranged over spike, dominating at 160-218 and 743-854.

CDR1 is SGHRS and CDR2 is YFSETQ in the germline V gene. This CDR3 region has 15 residues. V lost 4 bases and J lost 7; bases outside the gene matches: 14. Points on this clone: Its antigen is still unknown.

Method: immunoSEQ multiplex PCR; TCRdb's copy keeps in-frame clones and lacks some. The sample yields tens of thousands of clones, roughly nine tenths seen once. Specimen: peripheral blood, collected on day 0 of AZD1222 vaccination. The chain couples TRBV5-1 to TRBJ2-7, with 7 bases lining up with TRBD2. The receptor comes from an adult in good health. The CDR3 sequence is CASSPTPRGRGEQYF. In DNA form, the CDR3 reads TGCGCCAGCAGCCCAACCCCCCGCGGGAGAGGGGAGCAGTACTTC.